This TCR beta chain was documented in a study of cytomegalovirus exposure and HLA in healthy donors. For the study at large: In a previous analysis, some 120 million unique TCR beta sequences were found from 150 million to 200 million T cells. Membership in the Caucasian-associated ancestry cluster was found for 81% of roughly 400 genotyped donors.

The ends were cut back, 5 bases at V and 9 bases at J, with 21 bases in the middle. Germline V gene lookup returns CDR1 PRHDT and CDR2 FYEKMQ (reference sequence). The CDR3 length is 15 residues. With regard to this clone: What it binds is unknown.

The PCR used 60 Vbeta and 13 Jbeta primers. Here immunoSEQ multiplex PCR was the method, and the copy in TCRdb shows in-frame clones only, minus some. Here the sample spans 90,000 or so clones, nearly 70% being singletons. Study-level results: HLA allele associations emerged for some 16,000 TCR beta sequences in a later analysis, at 0.05 false discovery rate. Altogether, 160 or so TCR beta chains were recorded as cytomegalovirus-associated.

The sequence came from a man aged 45-60 years in good health and CMV-seronegative. The V and J genes are TRBV13 and TRBJ2-3; a possible D gene is TRBD1 (6 bases). Sequenced material: PBMCs. The DNA of the CDR3 is TGTGCCAGCAGCGGGCCCGGTGGGGGCCGAGAAACGCAGTATTTT. Translated, it gives CASSGPGGGRETQYF.